The 2 T cell receptor beta chains in this list originate from one sample, sequenced in a study of cytomegalovirus exposure and HLA in healthy donors. Primers: 60 Vbeta forward and 13 Jbeta reverse. Produced via immunoSEQ multiplex PCR; TCRdb's table is partial and in-frame only. The sample table sets out over 75,000 clones. The sample consisted of PBMCs. The source is a middle-aged man in good health and CMV-seronegative.

The genes are TRBV7-9 and TRBJ2-7; 10 bases agree with TRBD1. This CDR3 region has 14 residues. Germline V gives CDR1 SEHNR, CDR2 FQNEAQ (reference sequence). The junction had 6 bases not matched to a gene; V was cut back by 5 bases and J by 5 bases. This CDR3 reads CASSPTGGGDEQYF. In DNA, the CDR3 is TGTGCCAGCAGCCCGACAGGGGGCGGGGACGAGCAGTACTTC.

V gene TRBV7-9 combines with J gene TRBJ2-7; D possibly corresponds to TRBD1 (5 bases). V lost 1 base and J lost 0, with 7 bases in between. Germline V gene data show CDR1 as SEHNR and CDR2 as FQNEAQ (reference sequence). The CDR3 length is 14 residues. The CDR3, as DNA: TGTGCCAGCAGCTTAGACAGGCCCTCCTACGAGCAGTACTTC. Protein: CASSLDRPSYEQYF.